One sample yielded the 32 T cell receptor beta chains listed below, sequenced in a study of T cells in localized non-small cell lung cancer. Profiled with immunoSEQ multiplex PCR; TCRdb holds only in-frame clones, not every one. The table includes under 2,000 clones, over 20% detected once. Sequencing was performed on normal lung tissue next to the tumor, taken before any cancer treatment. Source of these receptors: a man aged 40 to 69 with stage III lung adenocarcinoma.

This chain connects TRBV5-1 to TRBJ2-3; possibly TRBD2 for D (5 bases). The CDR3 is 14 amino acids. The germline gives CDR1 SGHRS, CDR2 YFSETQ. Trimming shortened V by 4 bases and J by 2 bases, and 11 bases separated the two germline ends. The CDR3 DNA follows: TGCGCCAGCAGCCCGGTTAGCGCCACAGATACGCAGTATTTT. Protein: CASSPVSATDTQYF.

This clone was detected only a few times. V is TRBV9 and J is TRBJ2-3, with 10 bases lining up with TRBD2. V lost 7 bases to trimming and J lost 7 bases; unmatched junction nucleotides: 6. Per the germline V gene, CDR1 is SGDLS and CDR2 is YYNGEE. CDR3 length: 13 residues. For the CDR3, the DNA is TGTGCCAGCGGTAGCGGGGGGTATTATACGCAGTATTTT. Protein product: CASGSGGYYTQYF.

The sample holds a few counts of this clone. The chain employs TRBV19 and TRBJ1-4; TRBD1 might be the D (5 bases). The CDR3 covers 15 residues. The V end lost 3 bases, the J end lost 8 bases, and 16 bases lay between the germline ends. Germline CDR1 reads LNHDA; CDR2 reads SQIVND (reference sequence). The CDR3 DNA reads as TGTGCCAGTAGTATCAGGGCTGCCTCCAGGGAAAAACTGTTTTTT. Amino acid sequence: CASSIRAASREKLFF.

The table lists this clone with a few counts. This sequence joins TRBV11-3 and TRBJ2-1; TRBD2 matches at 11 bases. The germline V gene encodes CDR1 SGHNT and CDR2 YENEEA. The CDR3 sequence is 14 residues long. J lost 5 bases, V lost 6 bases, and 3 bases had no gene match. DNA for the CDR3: TGTGCCAGCAGGCCGGGACTAGCGGACAATGAGCAGTTCTTC. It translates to CASRPGLADNEQFF.

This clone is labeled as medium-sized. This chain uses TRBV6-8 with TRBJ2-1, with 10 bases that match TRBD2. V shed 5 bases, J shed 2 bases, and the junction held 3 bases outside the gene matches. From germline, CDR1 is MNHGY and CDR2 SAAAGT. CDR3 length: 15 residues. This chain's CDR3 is CASSDGLAAYNEQFF. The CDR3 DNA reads TGTGCCAGCAGTGACGGACTAGCGGCCTACAATGAGCAGTTCTTC.

CDR3 amino acids: CASRKGDGNYEQYF. In DNA, the CDR3 is TGTGCCAGTCGTAAAGGGGACGGAAACTACGAGCAGTACTTC. This chain connects TRBV19 to TRBJ2-7, with D perhaps TRBD1 or TRBD2 (5 bases each). Between the trimmed V and J ends, which lost 8 bases and 3 bases, there was a span of 17 bases. Germline V CDR1 and CDR2: LNHDA, SQIVND (reference sequence). The CDR3 length is 14 residues.

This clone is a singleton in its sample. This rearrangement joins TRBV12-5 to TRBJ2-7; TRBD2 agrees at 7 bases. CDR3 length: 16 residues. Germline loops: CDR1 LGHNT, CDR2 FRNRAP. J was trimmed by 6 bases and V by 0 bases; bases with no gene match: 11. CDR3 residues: CASGLVLPISGGEQYF. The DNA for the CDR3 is TGTGCTAGTGGTTTGGTACTTCCGATATCGGGAGGCGAGCAGTACTTC.

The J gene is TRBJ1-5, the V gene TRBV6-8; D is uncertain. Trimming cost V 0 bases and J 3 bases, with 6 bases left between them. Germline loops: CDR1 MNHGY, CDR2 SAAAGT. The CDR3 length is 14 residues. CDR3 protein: CASSYSNLNQPQHF. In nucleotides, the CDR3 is TGTGCCAGCAGTTACTCTAACCTCAATCAGCCCCAGCATTTT.

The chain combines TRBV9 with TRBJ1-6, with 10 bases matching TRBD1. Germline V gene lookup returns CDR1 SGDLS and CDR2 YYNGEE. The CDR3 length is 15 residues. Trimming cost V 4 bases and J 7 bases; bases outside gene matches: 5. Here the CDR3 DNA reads TGTGCCAGCAGCCCTCGGGACAGGGGAAATTCACCCCTCCACTTT. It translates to CASSPRDRGNSPLHF.

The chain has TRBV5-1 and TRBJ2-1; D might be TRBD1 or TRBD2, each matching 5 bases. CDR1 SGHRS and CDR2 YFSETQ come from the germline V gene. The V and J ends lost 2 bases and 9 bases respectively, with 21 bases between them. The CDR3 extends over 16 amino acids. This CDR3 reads CASSFRRDAGGGEQFF. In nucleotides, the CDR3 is TGCGCCAGCAGCTTTCGCCGGGACGCCGGAGGTGGTGAGCAGTTCTTC.

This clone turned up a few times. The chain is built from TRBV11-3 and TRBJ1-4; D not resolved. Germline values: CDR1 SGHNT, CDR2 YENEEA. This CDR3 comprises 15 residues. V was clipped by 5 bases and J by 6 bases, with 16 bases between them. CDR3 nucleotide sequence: TGTGCCAGCAGCCTACTGGAGGTCTCGGATGAAAAACTGTTTTTT. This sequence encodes CASSLLEVSDEKLFF.

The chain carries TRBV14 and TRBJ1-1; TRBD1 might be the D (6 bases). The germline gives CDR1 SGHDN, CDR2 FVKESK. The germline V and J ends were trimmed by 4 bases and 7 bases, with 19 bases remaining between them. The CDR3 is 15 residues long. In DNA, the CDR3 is TGTGCCAGCAGCCCACCCCGAGGGGGAAGGGGTGAAGCTTTCTTT. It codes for CASSPPRGGRGEAFF.

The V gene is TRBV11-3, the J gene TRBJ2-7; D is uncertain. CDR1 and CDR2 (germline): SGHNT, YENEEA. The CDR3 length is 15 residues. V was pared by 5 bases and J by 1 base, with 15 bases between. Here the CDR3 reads CASSDMGKISYEQYF. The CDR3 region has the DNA TGTGCCAGCAGCGACATGGGCAAGATTTCCTACGAGCAGTACTTC.

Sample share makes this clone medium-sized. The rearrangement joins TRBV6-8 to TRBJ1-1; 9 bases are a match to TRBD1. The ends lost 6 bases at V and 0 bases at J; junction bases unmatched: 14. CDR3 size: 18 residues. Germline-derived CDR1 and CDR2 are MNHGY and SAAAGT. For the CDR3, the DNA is TGTGCCAGCAGGTACAATTCCGGGACAGGGATTATGAACACTGAAGCTTTCTTT. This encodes CASRYNSGTGIMNTEAFF.

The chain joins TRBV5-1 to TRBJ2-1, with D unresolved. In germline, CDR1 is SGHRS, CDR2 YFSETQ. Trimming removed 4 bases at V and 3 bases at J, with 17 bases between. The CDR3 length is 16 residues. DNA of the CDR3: TGCGCCAGCAGCGCGGAACACCTACAATTCTACAATGAGCAGTTCTTC. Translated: CASSAEHLQFYNEQFF.

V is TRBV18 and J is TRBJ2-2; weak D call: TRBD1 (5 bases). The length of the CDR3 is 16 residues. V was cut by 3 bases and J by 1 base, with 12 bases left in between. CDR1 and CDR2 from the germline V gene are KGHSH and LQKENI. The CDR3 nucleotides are TGTGCCAGCTCACCTTCCCAGGGTGGGAACACCGGGGAGCTGTTTTTT. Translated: CASSPSQGGNTGELFF.

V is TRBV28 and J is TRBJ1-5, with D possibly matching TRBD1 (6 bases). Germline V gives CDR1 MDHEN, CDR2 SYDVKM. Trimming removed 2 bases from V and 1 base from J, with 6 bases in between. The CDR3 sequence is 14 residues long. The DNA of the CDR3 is TGTGCCAGCAGTTTAGGACAGAGCAATCAGCCCCAGCATTTT. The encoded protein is CASSLGQSNQPQHF.

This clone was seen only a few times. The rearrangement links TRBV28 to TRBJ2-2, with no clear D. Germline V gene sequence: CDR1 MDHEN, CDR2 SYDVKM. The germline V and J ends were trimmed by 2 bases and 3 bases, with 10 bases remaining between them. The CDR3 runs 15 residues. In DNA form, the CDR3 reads TGTGCCAGCAGTTTACCAGAGAAACACACCGGGGAGCTGTTTTTT. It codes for CASSLPEKHTGELFF.

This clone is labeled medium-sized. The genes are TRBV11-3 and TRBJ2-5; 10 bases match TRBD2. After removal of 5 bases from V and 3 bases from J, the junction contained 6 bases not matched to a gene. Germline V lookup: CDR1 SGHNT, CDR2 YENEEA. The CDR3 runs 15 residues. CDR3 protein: CASSASLAGKETQYF. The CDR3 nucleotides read TGTGCCAGCAGCGCGTCACTAGCGGGGAAAGAGACCCAGTACTTC.

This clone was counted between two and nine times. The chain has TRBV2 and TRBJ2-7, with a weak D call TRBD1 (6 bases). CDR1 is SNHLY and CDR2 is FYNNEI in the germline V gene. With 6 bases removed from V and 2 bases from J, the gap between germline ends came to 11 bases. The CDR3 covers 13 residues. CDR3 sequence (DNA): TGTGCCAGCAGAAGGACAGCGGCCTACGAGCAGTACTTC. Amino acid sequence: CASRRTAAYEQYF.

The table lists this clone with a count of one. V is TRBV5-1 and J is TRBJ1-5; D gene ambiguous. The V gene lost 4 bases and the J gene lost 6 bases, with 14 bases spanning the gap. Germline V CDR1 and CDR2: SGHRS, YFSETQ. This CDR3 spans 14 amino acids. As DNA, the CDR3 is TGCGCCAGCAGCCCGGGCCTAGTCGGTCAGCCCCAGCATTTT. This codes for CASSPGLVGQPQHF. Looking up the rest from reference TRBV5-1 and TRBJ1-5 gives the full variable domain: KAGVTQTPRYLIKTRGQQVTLSCSPISGHRSVSWYQQTPGQGLQFLFEYFSETQRNKGNFPGRFSGRQFSNSRSEMNVSTLELGDSALYLCASSPGLVGQPQHFGDGTRLSIL.

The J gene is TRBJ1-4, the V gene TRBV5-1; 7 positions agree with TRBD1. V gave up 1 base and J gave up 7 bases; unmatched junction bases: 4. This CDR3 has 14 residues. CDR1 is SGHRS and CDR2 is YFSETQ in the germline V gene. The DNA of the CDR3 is TGCGCCAGCAGCTTGACAGGGGATGGTGAAAAACTGTTTTTT. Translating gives CASSLTGDGEKLFF.

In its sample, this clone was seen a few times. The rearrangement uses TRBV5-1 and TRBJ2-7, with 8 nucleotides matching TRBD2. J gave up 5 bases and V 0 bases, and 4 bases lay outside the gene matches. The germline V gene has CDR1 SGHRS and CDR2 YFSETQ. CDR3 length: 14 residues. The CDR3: CASSLVGGGDEQYF. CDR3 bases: TGCGCCAGCAGCTTGGTCGGGGGGGGAGACGAGCAGTACTTC.

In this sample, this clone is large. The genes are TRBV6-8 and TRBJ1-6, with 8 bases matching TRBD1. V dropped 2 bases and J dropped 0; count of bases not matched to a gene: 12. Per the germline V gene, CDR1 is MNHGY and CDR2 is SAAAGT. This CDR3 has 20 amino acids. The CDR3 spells CASSYPGTGPRSSYNSPLHF. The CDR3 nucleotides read TGTGCCAGCAGTTACCCCGGGACAGGTCCTAGGAGCTCCTATAATTCACCCCTCCACTTT.

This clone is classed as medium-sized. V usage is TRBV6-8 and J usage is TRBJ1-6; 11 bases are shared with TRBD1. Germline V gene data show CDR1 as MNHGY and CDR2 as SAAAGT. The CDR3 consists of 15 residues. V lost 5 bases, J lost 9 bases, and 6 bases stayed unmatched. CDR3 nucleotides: TGTGCCAGCAGTACAGGACAGGGGGCGAGTTCACCCCTCCACTTT. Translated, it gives CASSTGQGASSPLHF.

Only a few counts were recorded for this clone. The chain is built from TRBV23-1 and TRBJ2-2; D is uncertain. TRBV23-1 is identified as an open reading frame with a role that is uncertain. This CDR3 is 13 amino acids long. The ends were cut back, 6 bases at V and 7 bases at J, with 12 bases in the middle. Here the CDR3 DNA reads TGCGCCAGCAGCCTCCTCCCGGGCGGGGAGCTGTTTTTT. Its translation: CASSLLPGGELFF.

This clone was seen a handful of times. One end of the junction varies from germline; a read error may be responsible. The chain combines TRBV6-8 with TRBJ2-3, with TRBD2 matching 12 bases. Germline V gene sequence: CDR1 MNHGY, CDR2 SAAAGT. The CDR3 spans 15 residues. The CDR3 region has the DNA TGTGCCAGCAGTGACTCTAGCGGGGGGGCAGATACGCAGTATTTT. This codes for CASSDSSGGADTQYF.

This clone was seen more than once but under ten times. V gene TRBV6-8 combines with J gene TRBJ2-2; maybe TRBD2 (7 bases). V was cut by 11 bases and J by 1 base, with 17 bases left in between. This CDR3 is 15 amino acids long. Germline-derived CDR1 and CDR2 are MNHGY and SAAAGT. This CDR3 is CAARPGGWNTGELFF. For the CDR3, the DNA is TGTGCCGCACGTCCGGGGGGCTGGAACACCGGGGAGCTGTTTTTT.

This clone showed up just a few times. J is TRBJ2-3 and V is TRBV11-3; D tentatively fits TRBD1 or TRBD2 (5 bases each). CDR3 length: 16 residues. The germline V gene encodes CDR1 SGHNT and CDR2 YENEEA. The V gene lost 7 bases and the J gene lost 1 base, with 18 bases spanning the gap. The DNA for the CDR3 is TGTGCCAGCACCCCGACAGCTGCCGGGGGCACAGATACGCAGTATTTT. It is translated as CASTPTAAGGTDTQYF.

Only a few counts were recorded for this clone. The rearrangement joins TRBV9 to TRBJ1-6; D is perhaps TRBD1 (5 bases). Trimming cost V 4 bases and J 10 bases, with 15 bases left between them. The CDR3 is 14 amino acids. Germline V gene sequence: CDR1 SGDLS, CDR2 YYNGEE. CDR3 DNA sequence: TGTGCCAGCAGCCCGGGGGGGTTAGGGTCACCCCTCCACTTT. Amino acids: CASSPGGLGSPLHF.

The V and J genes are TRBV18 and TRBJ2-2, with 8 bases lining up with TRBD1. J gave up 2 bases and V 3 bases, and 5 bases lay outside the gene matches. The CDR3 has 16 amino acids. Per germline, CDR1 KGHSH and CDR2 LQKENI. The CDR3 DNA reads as TGTGCCAGCTCACCTGTCACAGGGGGAAACACCGGGGAGCTGTTTTTT. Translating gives CASSPVTGGNTGELFF.

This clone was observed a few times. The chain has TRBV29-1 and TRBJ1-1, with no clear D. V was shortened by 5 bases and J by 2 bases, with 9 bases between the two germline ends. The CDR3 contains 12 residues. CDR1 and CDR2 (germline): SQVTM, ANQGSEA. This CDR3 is CSVRPSNTEAFF. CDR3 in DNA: TGCAGCGTTCGACCGAGTAACACTGAAGCTTTCTTT. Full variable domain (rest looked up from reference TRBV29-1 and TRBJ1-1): SAVISQKPSRDICQRGTSLTIQCQVDSQVTMMFWYRQQPGQSLTLIATANQGSEATYESGFVIDKFPISRPNLTFSTLTVSNMSPEDSSIYLCSVRPSNTEAFFGQGTRLTVV.